This T cell receptor (beta chain) was sequenced during a study of technical replicates of blood from several donors. Clones were read by immunoSEQ multiplex PCR, and TCRdb kept only the in-frame ones, dropping some. Among tens of thousands of clones, roughly 95% were seen once, and the ten largest hold more than 0.35%. This CDR3 comprises 17 residues. The V and J ends lost 1 base and 0 bases respectively, with 10 bases between them. CDR1 is SNHLY, CDR2 FYNNEI, per germline. Sequencing was done on a sample of T cells isolated from PBMCs. This clonotype originated in a human donor in good health. This chain joins TRBV2 and TRBJ2-6; D is unresolved. The CDR3 region is CASSEDRAFSGANVLTF. Here the CDR3 DNA reads TGTGCCAGCAGTGAAGACAGAGCATTCTCTGGGGCCAACGTCCTGACTTTC.